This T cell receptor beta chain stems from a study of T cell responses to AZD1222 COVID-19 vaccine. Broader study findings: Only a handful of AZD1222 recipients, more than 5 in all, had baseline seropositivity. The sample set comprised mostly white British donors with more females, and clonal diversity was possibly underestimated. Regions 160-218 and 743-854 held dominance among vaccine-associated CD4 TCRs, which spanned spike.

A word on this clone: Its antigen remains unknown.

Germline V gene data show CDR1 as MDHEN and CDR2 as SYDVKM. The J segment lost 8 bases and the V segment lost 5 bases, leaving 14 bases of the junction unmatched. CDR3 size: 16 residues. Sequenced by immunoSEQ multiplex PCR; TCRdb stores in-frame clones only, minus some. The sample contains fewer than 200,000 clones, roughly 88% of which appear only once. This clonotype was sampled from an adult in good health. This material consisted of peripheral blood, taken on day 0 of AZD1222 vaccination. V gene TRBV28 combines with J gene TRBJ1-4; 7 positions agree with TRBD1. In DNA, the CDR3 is TGTGCCAGCAGTCTAGGCTTAGGGGGCGCGGAGGAAAAACTGTTTTTT. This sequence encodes CASSLGLGGAEEKLFF.